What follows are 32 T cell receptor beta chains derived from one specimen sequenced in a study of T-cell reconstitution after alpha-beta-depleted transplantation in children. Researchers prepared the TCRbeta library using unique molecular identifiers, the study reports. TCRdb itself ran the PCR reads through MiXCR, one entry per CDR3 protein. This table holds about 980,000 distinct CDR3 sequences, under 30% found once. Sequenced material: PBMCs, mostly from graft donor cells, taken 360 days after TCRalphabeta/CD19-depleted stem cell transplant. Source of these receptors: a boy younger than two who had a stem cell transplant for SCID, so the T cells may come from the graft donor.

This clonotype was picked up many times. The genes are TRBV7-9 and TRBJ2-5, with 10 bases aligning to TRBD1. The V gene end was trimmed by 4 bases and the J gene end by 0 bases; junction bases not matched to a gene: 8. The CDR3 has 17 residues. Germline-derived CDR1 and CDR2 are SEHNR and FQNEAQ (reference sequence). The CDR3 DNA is TGTGCCAGCAGCTCCGGGACAGGGGCCTCCTACCAAGAGACCCAGTACTTC. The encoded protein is CASSSGTGASYQETQYF.

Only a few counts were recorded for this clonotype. The CDR3, as DNA: TGTGCCAGCAGTTTAAACCGGGACAGGGGGCGAGATACGCAGTATTTT. It specifies CASSLNRDRGRDTQYF. The J gene is TRBJ2-3, the V gene TRBV27, with TRBD1 matching over 12 bases. Trimming at V came to 2 bases and at J to 5 bases, leaving 5 bases not matched to a gene. CDR3 length: 16 amino acids. CDR1 is MNHEY and CDR2 is SMNVEV in the germline V gene (reference sequence).

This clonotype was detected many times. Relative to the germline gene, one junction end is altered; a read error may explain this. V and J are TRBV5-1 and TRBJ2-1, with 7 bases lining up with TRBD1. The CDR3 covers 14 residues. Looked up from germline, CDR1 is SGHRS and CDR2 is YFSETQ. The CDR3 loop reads CASSLGGRDNEQFF. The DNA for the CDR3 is TGTGCCAGCAGCTTAGGGGGCCGGGACAATGAGCAGTTCTTC.

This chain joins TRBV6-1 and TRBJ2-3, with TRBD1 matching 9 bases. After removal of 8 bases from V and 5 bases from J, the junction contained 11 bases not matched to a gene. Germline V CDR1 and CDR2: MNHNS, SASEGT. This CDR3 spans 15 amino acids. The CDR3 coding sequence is TGTGCCAGCGGAACCGGGACAGGGCACGGAGATACGCAGTATTTT. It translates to CASGTGTGHGDTQYF.

The CDR3 reads CASSVGGQVQETQYF. Written as DNA, the CDR3 is TGTGCCAGCAGCGTAGGAGGGCAGGTCCAAGAGACCCAGTACTTC. The V gene is TRBV7-8, the J gene TRBJ2-5; possible D gene TRBD2, 6 bases. The CDR3 covers 15 residues. The V and J ends lost 5 bases and 1 base respectively, with 14 bases between them. The V gene's germline CDR1 is SGHVS and CDR2 FQNEAQ.

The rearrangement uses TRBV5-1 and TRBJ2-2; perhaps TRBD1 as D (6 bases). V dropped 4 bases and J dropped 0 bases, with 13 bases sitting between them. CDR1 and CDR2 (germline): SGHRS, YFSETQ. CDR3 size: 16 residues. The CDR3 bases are TGCGCCAGCAGCGACAGGCCCTCTCCGAACACCGGGGAGCTGTTTTTT. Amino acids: CASSDRPSPNTGELFF. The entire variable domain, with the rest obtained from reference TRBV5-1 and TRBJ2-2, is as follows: KAGVTQTPRYLIKTRGQQVTLSCSPISGHRSVSWYQQTPGQGLQFLFEYFSETQRNKGNFPGRFSGRQFSNSRSEMNVSTLELGDSALYLCASSDRPSPNTGELFFGEGSRLTVL.

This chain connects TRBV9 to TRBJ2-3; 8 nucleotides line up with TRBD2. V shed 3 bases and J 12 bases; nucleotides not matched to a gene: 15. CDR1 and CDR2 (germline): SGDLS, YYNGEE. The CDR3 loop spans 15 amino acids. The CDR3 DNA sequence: TGTGCCAGCAGCGCGAGGCAGGGCGGGGGGAATCCCCAGTATTTT. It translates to CASSARQGGGNPQYF.

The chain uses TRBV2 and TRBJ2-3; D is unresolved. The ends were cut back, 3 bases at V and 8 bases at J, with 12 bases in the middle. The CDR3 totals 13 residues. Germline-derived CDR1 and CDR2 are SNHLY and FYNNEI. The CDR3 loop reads CASSETRVSTQYF. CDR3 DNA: TGTGCCAGCAGTGAGACCCGGGTTAGTACGCAGTATTTT.

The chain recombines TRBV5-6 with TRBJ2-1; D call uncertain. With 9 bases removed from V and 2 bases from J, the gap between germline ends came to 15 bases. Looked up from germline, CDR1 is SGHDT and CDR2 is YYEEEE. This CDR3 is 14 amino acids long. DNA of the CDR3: TGTGCCACATCCCGGCCGCCCCCCTACAATGAGCAGTTCTTC. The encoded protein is CATSRPPPYNEQFF. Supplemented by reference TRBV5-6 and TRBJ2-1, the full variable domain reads DAGVTQSPTHLIKTRGQQVTLRCSPKSGHDTVSWYQQALGQGPQFIFQYYEEEERQRGNFPDRFSGHQFPNYSSELNVNALLLGDSALYLCATSRPPPYNEQFFGPGTRLTVL.

CDR3 residues: CASSPQGLAYEQYF. The CDR3 region has the DNA TGTGCCAGCTCACCCCAGGGACTGGCCTACGAGCAGTACTTC. V usage is TRBV18 and J usage is TRBJ2-7; TRBD2 might be the D (6 bases). CDR3 length: 14 amino acids. Trimming removed 3 bases from V and 2 bases from J, with 11 bases in between. CDR1 and CDR2 (germline): KGHSH, LQKENI.

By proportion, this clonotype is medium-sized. In DNA, the CDR3 is TGCGCCAGCAGCAGCTTTTCAGGAGGCGACACAGATACGCAGTATTTT. It is translated as CASSSFSGGDTDTQYF. V is TRBV10-2 and J is TRBJ2-3, with D tentatively TRBD2 (5 bases). The CDR3 runs 16 residues. Trimming took off 6 bases at V and 2 bases at J, with 18 bases between the two ends. Per germline, CDR1 WSHSY and CDR2 SAAADI.

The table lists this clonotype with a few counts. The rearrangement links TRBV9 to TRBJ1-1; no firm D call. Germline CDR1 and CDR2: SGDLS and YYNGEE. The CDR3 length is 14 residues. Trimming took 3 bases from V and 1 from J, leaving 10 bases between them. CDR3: CASSAQVTNTEAFF. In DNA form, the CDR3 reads TGTGCCAGCAGCGCCCAGGTGACGAACACTGAAGCTTTCTTT.

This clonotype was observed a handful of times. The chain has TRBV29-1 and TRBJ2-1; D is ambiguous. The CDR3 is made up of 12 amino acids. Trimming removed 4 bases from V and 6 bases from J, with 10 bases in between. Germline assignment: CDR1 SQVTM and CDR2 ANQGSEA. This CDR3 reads CSVVGPRNEQFF. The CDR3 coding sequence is TGCAGCGTTGTCGGGCCCCGCAATGAGCAGTTCTTC.

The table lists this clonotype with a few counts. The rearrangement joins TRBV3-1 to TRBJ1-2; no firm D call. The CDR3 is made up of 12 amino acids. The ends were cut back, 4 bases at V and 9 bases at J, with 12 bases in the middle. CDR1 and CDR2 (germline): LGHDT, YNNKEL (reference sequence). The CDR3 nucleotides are TGTGCCAGCAGCCTGAATACCGGGAGCTACACCTTC. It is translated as CASSLNTGSYTF.

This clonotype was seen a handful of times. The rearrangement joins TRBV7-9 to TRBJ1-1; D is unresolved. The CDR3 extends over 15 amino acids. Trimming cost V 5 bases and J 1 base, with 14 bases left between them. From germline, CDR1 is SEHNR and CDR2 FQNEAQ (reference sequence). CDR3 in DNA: TGTGCCAGCAGCACCTACCAGACCCAGAACACTGAAGCTTTCTTT. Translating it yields CASSTYQTQNTEAFF.

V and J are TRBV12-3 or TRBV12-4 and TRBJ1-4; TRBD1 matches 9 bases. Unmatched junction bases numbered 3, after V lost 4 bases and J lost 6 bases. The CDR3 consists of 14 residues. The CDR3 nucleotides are TGTGCCAGCAGTTCCCGGACAGGGGATGAAAAACTGTTTTTT. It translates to CASSSRTGDEKLFF.

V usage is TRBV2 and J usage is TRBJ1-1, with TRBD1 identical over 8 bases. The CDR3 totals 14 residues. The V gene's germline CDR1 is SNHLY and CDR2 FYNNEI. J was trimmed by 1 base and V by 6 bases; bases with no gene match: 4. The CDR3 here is CASRQGGWNTEAFF. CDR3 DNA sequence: TGTGCCAGCAGACAGGGGGGATGGAACACTGAAGCTTTCTTT.

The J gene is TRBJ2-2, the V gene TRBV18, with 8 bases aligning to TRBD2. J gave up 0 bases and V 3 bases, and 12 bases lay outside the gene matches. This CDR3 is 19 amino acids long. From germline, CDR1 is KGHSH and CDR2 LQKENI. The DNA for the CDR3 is TGTGCCAGCTCACCGATGCGAATCCGACTAGCGCCGAACACCGGGGAGCTGTTTTTT. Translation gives CASSPMRIRLAPNTGELFF. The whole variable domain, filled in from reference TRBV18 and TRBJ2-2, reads NAGVMQNPRHLVRRRGQEARLRCSPMKGHSHVYWYRQLPEEGLKFMVYLQKENIIDESGMPKERFSAEFPKEGPSILRIQQVVRGDSAAYFCASSPMRIRLAPNTGELFFGEGSRLTVL.

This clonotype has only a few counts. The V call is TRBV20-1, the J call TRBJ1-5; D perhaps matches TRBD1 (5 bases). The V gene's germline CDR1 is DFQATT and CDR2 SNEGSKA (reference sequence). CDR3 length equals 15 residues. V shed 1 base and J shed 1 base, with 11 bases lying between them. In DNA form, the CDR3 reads TGCAGTGCTAGAGGTCGCCAGGGCAGCAATCAGCCCCAGCATTTT. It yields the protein CSARGRQGSNQPQHF.

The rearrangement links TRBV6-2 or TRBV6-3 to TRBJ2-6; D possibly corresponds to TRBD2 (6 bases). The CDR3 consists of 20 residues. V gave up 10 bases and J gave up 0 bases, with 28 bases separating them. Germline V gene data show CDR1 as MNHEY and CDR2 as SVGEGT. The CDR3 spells CATRRRRGSARSSGANVLTF. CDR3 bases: TGTGCCACTCGACGTCGGAGGGGCAGCGCGCGATCCTCTGGGGCCAACGTCCTGACTTTC.

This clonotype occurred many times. CDR3 protein: CASSSGLAGGLSYNEQFF. The DNA of the CDR3 is TGTGCCAGCAGCTCCGGACTAGCGGGGGGGCTATCCTACAATGAGCAGTTCTTC. The J gene is TRBJ2-1, the V gene TRBV11-2; TRBD2 aligns across 15 bases. Germline CDR1 is SGHAT and CDR2 is FQNNGV. The ends lost 4 bases at V and 1 base at J; junction bases unmatched: 5. The CDR3 sequence is 18 residues long. Full variable domain (remainder filled in from reference TRBV11-2 and TRBJ2-1): EAGVAQSPRYKIIEKRQSVAFWCNPISGHATLYWYQQILGQGPKLLIQFQNNGVVDDSQLPKDRFSAERLKGVDSTLKIQPAKLEDSAVYLCASSSGLAGGLSYNEQFFGPGTRLTVL.

This CDR3 reads CSARAGPYPTQYF. CDR3 in DNA: TGCAGTGCTAGAGCTGGGCCCTACCCTACGCAGTATTTT. V usage is TRBV20-1 and J usage is TRBJ2-3, with unresolved D. The germline V and J ends were trimmed by 1 base and 8 bases, with 13 bases remaining between them. The CDR3 loop spans 13 amino acids. Germline CDR1 is DFQATT and CDR2 is SNEGSKA (reference sequence).

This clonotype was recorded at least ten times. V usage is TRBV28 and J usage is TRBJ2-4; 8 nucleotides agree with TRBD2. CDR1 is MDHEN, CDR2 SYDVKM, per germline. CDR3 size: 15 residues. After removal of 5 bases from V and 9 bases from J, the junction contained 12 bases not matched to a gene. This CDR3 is CASSTSAGGFGIQYF. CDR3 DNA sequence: TGTGCCAGCAGTACAAGCGCGGGGGGTTTCGGCATTCAGTACTTC. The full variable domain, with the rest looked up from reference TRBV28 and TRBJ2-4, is DVKVTQSSRYLVKRTGEKVFLECVQDMDHENMFWYRQDPGLGLRLIYFSYDVKMKEKGDIPEGYSVSREKKERFSLILESASTNQTSMYLCASSTSAGGFGIQYFGAGTRLSVL.

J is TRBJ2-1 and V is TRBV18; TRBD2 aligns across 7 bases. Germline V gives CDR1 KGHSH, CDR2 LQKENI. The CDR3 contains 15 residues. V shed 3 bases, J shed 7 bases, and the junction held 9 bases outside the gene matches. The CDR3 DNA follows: TGTGCCAGCTCACCTCCAAGGGACTATCGAAATGAGCAGTTCTTC. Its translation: CASSPPRDYRNEQFF.

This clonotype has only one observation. The CDR3 coding sequence is TGCGCCAGCAGCACGGGACTAATGGAGACCCAGTACTTC. Amino acids: CASSTGLMETQYF. The rearrangement links TRBV5-1 to TRBJ2-5; 7 nucleotides line up with TRBD2. This CDR3 has 13 amino acids. V lost 4 bases and J lost 5; bases outside the gene matches: 5. Germline V CDR1 and CDR2: SGHRS, YFSETQ. Looking up the rest from reference TRBV5-1 and TRBJ2-5 gives the full variable domain: KAGVTQTPRYLIKTRGQQVTLSCSPISGHRSVSWYQQTPGQGLQFLFEYFSETQRNKGNFPGRFSGRQFSNSRSEMNVSTLELGDSALYLCASSTGLMETQYFGPGTRLLVL.

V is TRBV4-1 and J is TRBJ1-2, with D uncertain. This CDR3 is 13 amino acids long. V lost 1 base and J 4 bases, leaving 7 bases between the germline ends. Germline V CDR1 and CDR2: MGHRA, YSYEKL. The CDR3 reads CASSQGSRYGYTF. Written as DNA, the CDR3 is TGCGCCAGCAGCCAAGGGTCACGCTATGGCTACACCTTC.

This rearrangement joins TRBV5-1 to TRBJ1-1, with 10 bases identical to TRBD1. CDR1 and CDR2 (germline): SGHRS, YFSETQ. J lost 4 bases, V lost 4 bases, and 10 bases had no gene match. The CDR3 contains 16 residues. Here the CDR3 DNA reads TGCGCCAGCAGCCCGGGACAGGGGCTAATCCGCACTGAAGCTTTCTTT. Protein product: CASSPGQGLIRTEAFF.

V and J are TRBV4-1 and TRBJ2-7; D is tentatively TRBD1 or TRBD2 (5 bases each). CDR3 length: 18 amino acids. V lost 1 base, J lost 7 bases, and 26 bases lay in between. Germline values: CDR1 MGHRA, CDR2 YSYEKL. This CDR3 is CASSQGKRRPGRPPEQYF. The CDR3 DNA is TGCGCCAGCAGCCAAGGAAAGCGCAGGCCGGGACGTCCTCCGGAGCAGTACTTC.

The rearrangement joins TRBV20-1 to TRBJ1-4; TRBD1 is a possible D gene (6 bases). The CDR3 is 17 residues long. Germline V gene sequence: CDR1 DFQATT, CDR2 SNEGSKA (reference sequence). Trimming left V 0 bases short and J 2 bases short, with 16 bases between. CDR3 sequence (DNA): TGCAGTGCTAGAGATTTGGGGGATACAGGGACTAATGAAAAACTGTTTTTT. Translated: CSARDLGDTGTNEKLFF.

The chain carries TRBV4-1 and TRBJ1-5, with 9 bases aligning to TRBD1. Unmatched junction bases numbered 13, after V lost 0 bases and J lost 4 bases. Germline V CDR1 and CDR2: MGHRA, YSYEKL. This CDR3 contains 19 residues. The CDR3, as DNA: TGCGCCAGCAGCCAAGATAGGGCTTTAGACAGGGGGAGGAATCAGCCCCAGCATTTT. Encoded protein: CASSQDRALDRGRNQPQHF.

As DNA, the CDR3 is TGTGCTAGTGGTTTGGGATACAGGGGGTGGGGAAACATTCAGTACTTC. Amino acid sequence: CASGLGYRGWGNIQYF. This rearrangement joins TRBV12-5 to TRBJ2-4, with 8 positions matching TRBD1. V shed 1 base, J shed 6 bases, and the junction held 8 bases outside the gene matches. Germline CDR1 reads LGHNT; CDR2 reads FRNRAP. This CDR3 has 16 amino acids.

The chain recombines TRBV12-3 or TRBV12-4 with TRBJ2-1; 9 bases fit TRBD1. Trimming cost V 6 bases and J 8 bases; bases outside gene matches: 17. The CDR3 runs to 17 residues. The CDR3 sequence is CASRPGQGRWPRDEQFF. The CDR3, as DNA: TGTGCCAGCAGACCGGGACAGGGTCGCTGGCCAAGGGATGAGCAGTTCTTC.